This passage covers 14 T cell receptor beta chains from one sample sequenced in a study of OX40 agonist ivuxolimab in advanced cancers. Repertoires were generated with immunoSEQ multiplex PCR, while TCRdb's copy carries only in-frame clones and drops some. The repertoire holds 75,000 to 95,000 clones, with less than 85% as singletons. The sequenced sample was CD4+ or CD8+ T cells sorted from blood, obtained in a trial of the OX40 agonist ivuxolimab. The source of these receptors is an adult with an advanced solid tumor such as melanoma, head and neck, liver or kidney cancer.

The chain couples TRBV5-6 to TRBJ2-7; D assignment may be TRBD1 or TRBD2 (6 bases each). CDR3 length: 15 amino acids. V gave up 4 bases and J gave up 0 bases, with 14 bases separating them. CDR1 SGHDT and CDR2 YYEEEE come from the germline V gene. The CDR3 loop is CASSQPGAFSYEQYF. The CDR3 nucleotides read TGTGCCAGCAGCCAACCGGGGGCCTTCTCCTACGAGCAGTACTTC.

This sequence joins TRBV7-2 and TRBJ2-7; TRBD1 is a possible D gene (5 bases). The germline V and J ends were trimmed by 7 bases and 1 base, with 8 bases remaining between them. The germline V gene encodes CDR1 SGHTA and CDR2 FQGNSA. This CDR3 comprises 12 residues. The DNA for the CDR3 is TGTGCCAGCAACACAGGTTCCTACGAGCAGTACTTC. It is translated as CASNTGSYEQYF.

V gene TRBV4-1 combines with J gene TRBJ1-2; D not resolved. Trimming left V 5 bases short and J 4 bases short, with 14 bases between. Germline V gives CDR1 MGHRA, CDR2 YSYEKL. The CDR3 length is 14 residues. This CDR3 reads CASSEPTLSYGYTF. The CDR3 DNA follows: TGCGCCAGCAGCGAACCAACTCTGAGCTATGGCTACACCTTC.

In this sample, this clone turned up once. The CDR3 loop reads CASTPRGGSYEQYF. The CDR3 nucleotides read TGTGCCAGCACCCCTCGGGGAGGCAGCTACGAGCAGTACTTC. The V call is TRBV6-5, the J call TRBJ2-7; possible D gene TRBD2, 6 bases. This CDR3 comprises 14 residues. V lost 7 bases to trimming and J lost 3 bases, with 16 bases between them. The germline V gene has CDR1 MNHEY and CDR2 SVGAGI.

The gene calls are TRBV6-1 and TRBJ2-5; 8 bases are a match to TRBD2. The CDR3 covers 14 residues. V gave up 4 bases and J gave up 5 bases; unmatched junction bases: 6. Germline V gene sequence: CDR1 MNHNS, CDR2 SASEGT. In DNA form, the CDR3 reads TGTGCCAGCAGTGGGACTAGCCTTTTGGAGACCCAGTACTTC. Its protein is CASSGTSLLETQYF.

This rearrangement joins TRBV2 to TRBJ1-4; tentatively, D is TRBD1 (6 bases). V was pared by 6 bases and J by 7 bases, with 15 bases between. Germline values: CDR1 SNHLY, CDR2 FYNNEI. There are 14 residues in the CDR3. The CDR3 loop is CASSRTSDSEKLFF. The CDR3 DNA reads TGTGCCAGCAGCCGGACATCGGACAGTGAAAAACTGTTTTTT.

This CDR3 reads CASSASGTRRVGELFF. In nucleotides, the CDR3 is TGTGCCAGTAGTGCCTCGGGGACTAGACGGGTCGGGGAGCTGTTTTTT. The genes are TRBV19 and TRBJ2-2; TRBD2 agrees at 8 bases. In germline, CDR1 is LNHDA, CDR2 SQIVND (reference sequence). V lost 5 bases, J lost 7 bases, and 12 bases stayed unmatched. The CDR3 sequence is 16 residues long.

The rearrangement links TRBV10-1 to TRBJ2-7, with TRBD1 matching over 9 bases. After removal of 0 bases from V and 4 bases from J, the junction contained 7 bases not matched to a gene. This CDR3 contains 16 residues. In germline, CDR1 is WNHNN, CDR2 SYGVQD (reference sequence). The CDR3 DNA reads TGCGCCAGCAGTGAGTCGGGGGACAGGGTCGGGTACGAGCAGTACTTC. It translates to CASSESGDRVGYEQYF.

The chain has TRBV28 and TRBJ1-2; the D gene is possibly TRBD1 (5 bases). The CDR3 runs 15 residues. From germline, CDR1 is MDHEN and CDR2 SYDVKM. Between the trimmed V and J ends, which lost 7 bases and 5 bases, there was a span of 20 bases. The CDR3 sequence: CASTKGNLEGYGYTF. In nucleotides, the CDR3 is TGTGCCAGCACCAAGGGGAACCTTGAGGGGTATGGCTACACCTTC.

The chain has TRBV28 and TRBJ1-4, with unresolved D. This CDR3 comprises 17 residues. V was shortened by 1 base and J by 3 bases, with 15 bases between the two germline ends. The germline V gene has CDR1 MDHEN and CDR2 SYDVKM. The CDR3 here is CASSLLPGSTANEKLFF. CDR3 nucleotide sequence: TGTGCCAGCAGTTTATTGCCGGGTAGCACAGCTAATGAAAAACTGTTTTTT.

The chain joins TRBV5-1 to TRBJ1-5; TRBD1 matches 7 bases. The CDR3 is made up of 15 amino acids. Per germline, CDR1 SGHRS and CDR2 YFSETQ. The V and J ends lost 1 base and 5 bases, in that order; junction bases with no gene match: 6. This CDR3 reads CASSLRAGGDQPQHF. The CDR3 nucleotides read TGCGCCAGCAGCTTGAGGGCAGGGGGTGATCAGCCCCAGCATTTT.

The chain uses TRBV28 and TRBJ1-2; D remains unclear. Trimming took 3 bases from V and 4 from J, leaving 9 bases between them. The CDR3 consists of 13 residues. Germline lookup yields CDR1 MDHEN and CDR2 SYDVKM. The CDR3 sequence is CASSFTRPYGYTF. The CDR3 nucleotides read TGTGCCAGCAGTTTCACTCGGCCCTATGGCTACACCTTC.

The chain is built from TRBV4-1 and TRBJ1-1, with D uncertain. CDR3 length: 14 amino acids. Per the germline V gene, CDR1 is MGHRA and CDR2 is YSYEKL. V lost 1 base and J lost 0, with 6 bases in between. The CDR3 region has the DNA TGCGCCAGCAGCCAAGCGGATTTGAACACTGAAGCTTTCTTT. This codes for CASSQADLNTEAFF.

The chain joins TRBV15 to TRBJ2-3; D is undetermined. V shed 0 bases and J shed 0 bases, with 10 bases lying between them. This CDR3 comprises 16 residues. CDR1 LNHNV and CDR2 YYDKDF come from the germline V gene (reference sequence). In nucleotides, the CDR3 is TGTGCCACCAGCAGAGAATTCACAGCTAGCACAGATACGCAGTATTTT. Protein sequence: CATSREFTASTDTQYF.